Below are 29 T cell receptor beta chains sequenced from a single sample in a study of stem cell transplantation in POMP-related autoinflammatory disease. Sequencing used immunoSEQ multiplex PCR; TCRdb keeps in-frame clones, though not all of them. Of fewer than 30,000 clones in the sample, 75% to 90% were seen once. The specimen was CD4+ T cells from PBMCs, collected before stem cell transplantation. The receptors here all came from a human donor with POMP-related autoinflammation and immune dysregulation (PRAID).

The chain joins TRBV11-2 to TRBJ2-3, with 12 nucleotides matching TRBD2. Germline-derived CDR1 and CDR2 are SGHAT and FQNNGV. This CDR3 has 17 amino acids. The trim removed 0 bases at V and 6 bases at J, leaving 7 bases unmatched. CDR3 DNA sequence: TGTGCCAGCAGCTTAGAACTAGCGGGGGGCCCTATCGATACGCAGTATTTT. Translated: CASSLELAGGPIDTQYF.

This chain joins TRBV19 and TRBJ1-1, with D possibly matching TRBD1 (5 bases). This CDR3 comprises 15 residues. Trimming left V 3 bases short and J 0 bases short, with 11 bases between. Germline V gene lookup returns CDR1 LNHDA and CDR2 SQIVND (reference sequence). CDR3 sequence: CASSMGRQLNTEAFF. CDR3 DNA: TGTGCCAGTAGTATGGGGAGACAGCTGAACACTGAAGCTTTCTTT.

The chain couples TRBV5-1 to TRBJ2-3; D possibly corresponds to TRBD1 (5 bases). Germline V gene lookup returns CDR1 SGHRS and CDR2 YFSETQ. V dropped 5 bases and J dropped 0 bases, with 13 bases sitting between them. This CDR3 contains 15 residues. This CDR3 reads CASSSDQGSTDTQYF. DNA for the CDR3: TGCGCCAGCAGTTCTGACCAGGGTAGCACAGATACGCAGTATTTT. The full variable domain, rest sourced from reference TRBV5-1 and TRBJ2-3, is KAGVTQTPRYLIKTRGQQVTLSCSPISGHRSVSWYQQTPGQGLQFLFEYFSETQRNKGNFPGRFSGRQFSNSRSEMNVSTLELGDSALYLCASSSDQGSTDTQYFGPGTRLTVL.

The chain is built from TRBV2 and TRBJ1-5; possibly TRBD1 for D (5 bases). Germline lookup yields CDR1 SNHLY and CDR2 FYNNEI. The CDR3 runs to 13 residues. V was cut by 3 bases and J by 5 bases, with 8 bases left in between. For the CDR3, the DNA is TGTGCCAGCAGTGACAGGGATTATCAGCCCCAGCATTTT. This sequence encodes CASSDRDYQPQHF.

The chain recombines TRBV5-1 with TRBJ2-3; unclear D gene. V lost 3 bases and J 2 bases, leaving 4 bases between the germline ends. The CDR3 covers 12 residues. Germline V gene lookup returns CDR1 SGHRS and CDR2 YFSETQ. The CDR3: CASSYATDTQYF. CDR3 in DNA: TGCGCCAGCAGCTACGCCACAGATACGCAGTATTTT.

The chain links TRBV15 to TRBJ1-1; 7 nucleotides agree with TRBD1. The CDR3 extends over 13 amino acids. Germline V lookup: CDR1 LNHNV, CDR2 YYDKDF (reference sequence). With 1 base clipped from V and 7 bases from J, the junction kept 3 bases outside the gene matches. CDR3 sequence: CATSRGQGGEAFF. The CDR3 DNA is TGTGCCACCAGCAGAGGGCAGGGGGGTGAAGCTTTCTTT.

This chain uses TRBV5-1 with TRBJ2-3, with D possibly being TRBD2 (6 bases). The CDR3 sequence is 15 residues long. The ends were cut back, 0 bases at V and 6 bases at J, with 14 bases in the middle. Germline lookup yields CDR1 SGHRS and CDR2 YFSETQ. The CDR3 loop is CASSLGGLPGDTQYF. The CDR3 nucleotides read TGCGCCAGCAGCTTGGGGGGACTTCCAGGGGATACGCAGTATTTT.

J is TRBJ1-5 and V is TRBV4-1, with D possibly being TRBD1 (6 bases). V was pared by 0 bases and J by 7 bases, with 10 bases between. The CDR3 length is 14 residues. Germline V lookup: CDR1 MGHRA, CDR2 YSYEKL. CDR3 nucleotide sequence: TGCGCCAGCAGCCAAGACGGGGGGCGACAGCCCCAGCATTTT. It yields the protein CASSQDGGRQPQHF.

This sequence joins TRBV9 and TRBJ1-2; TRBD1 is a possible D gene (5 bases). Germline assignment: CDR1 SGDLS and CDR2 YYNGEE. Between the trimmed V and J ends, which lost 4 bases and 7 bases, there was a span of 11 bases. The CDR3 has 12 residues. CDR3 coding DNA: TGTGCCAGCAGCTCCCCGGGGCTTGGCTACACCTTC. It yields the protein CASSSPGLGYTF.

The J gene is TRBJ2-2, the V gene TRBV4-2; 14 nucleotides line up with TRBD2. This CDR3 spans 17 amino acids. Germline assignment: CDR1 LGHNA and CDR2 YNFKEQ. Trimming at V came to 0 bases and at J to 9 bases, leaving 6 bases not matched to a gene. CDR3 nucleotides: TGTGCCAGCAGCCAAGATCCGACTAGCGGGAGGGCCAGGGAGCTGTTTTTT. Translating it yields CASSQDPTSGRARELFF.

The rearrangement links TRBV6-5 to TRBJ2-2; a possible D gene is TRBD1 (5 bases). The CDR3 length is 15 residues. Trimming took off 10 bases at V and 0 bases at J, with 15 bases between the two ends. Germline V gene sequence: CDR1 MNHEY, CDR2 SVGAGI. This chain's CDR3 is CATSLDSPNTGELFF. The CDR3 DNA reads TGTGCCACCTCCTTAGACAGCCCGAACACCGGGGAGCTGTTTTTT.

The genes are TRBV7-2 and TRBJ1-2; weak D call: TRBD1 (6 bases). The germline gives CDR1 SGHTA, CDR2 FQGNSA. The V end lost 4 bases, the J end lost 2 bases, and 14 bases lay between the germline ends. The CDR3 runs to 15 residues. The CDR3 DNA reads TGTGCCAGCAGCTCGGGCCAAGGGGGAAACTATGGCTACACCTTC. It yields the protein CASSSGQGGNYGYTF. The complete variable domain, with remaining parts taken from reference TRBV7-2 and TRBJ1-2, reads GAGVSQSPSNKVTEKGKDVELRCDPISGHTALYWYRQSLGQGLEFLIYFQGNSAPDKSGLPSDRFSAERTGGSVSTLTIQRTQQEDSAVYLCASSSGQGGNYGYTFGSGTRLTVV.

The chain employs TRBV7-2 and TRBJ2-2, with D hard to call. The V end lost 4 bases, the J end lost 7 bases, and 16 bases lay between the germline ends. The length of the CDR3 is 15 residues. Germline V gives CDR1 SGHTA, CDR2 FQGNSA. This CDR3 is CASSSKSFSGGELFF. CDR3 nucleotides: TGTGCCAGCAGCTCGAAGAGCTTTTCCGGCGGGGAGCTGTTTTTT.

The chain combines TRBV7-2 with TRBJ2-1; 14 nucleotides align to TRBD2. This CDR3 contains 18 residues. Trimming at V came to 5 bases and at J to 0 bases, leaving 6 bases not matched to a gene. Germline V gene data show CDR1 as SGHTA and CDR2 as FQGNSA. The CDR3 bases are TGTGCCAGCAGCAAGGGACTAGCGGGGGCCAGCTCCTACAATGAGCAGTTCTTC. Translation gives CASSKGLAGASSYNEQFF.

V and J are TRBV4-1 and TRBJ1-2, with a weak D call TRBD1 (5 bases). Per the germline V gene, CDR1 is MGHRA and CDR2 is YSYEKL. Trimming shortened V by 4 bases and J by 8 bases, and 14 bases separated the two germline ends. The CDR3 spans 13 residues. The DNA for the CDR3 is TGCGCCAGCAGCCCGGAGGGGCGCGTAGGCTACACCTTC. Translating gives CASSPEGRVGYTF.

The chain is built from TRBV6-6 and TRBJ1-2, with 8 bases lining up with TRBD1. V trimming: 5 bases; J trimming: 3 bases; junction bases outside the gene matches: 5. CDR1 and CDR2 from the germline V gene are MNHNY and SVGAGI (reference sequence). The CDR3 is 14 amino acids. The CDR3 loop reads CASSPRGQDYGYTF. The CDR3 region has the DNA TGTGCCAGCAGTCCTCGGGGACAGGACTATGGCTACACCTTC.

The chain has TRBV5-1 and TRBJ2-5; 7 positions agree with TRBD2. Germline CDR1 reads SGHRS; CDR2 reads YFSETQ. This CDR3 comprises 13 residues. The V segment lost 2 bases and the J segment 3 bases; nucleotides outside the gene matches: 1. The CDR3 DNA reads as TGCGCCAGCAGCTTTGCGGGAGAAGAGACCCAGTACTTC. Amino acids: CASSFAGEETQYF.

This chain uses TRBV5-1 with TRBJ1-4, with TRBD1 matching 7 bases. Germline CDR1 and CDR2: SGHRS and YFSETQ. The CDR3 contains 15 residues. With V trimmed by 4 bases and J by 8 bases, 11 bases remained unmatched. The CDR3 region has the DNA TGCGCCAGCAGCGACCCCGGGACAGCGGGGGAAAAACTGTTTTTT. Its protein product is CASSDPGTAGEKLFF.

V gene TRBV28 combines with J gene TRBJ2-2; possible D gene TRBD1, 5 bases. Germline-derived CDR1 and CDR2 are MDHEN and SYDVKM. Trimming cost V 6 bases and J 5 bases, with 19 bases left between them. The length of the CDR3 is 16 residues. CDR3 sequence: CASSQRFYGHTGELFF. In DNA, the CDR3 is TGTGCCAGCAGCCAAAGATTCTATGGACATACCGGGGAGCTGTTTTTT.

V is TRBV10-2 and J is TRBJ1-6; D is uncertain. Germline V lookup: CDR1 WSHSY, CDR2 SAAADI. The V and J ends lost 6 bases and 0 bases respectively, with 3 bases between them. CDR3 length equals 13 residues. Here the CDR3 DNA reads TGCGCCAGCAGCCGCTCCTATAATTCACCCCTCCACTTT. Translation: CASSRSYNSPLHF.

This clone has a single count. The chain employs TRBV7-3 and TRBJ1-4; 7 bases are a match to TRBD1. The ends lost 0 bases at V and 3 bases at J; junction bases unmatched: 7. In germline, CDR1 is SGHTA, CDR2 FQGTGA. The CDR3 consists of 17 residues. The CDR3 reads CASSLTGGGSANEKLFF. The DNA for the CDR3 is TGTGCCAGCAGCTTAACAGGGGGCGGATCCGCTAATGAAAAACTGTTTTTT.

The CDR3 coding sequence is TGCGCCAGCAGCGAGGTAGGGCAAAGCCTCATGAACACTGAAGCTTTCTTT. This codes for CASSEVGQSLMNTEAFF. J is TRBJ1-1 and V is TRBV5-1; no reliable D call. The V and J ends lost 4 bases and 0 bases respectively, with 19 bases between them. Germline lookup yields CDR1 SGHRS and CDR2 YFSETQ. The CDR3 runs 17 residues.

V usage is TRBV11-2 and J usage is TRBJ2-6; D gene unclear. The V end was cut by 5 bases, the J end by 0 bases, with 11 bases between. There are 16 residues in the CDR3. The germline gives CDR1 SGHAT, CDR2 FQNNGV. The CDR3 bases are TGTGCCAGCAGCACCCGGGCGATCTCTGGGGCCAACGTCCTGACTTTC. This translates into CASSTRAISGANVLTF.

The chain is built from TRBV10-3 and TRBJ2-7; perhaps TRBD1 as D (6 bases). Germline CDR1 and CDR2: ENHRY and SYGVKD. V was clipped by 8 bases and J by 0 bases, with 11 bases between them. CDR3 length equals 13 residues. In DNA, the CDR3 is TGTGCCATCCGTGGACAGAGCTCCTACGAGCAGTACTTC. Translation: CAIRGQSSYEQYF.

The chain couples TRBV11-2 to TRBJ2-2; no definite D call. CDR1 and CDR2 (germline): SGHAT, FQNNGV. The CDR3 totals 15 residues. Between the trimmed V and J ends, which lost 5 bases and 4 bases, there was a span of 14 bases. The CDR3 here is CASSPSSLGTGELFF. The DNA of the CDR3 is TGTGCCAGCAGCCCAAGTTCGCTAGGCACCGGGGAGCTGTTTTTT. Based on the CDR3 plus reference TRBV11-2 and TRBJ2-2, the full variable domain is EAGVAQSPRYKIIEKRQSVAFWCNPISGHATLYWYQQILGQGPKLLIQFQNNGVVDDSQLPKDRFSAERLKGVDSTLKIQPAKLEDSAVYLCASSPSSLGTGELFFGEGSRLTVL.

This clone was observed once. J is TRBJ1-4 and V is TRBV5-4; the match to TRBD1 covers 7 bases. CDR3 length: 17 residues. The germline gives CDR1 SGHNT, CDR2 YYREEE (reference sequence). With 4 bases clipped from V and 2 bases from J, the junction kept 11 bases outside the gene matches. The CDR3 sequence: CASSRDSRSATNEKLFF. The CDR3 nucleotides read TGTGCCAGCAGCCGGGACAGCCGGTCGGCGACTAATGAAAAACTGTTTTTT. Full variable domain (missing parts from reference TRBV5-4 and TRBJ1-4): ETGVTQSPTHLIKTRGQQVTLRCSSQSGHNTVSWYQQALGQGPQFIFQYYREEENGRGNFPPRFSGLQFPNYSSELNVNALELDDSALYLCASSRDSRSATNEKLFFGSGTQLSVL.

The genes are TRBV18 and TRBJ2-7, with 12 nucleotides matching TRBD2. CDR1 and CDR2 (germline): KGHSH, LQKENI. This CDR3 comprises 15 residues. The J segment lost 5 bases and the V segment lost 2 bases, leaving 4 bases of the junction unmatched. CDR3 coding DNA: TGTGCCAGCTCACCATACCGACTAGCGGGAGACGAGCAGTACTTC. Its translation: CASSPYRLAGDEQYF. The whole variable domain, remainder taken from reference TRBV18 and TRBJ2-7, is NAGVMQNPRHLVRRRGQEARLRCSPMKGHSHVYWYRQLPEEGLKFMVYLQKENIIDESGMPKERFSAEFPKEGPSILRIQQVVRGDSAAYFCASSPYRLAGDEQYFGPGTRLTVT.

This CDR3 is CASSLSGQETQYF. The CDR3 DNA is TGTGCCAGCAGCTTGTCCGGGCAAGAGACCCAGTACTTC. The V call is TRBV5-5, the J call TRBJ2-5; D gene ambiguous. V was clipped by 1 base and J by 2 bases, with 6 bases between them. The CDR3 runs 13 residues. Germline assignment: CDR1 SGHKS and CDR2 YYEKEE (reference sequence).

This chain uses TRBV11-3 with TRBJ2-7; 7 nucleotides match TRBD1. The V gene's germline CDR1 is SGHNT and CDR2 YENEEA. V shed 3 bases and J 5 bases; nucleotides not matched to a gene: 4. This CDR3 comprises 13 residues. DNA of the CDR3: TGTGCCAGCAGCTTGGAAGGGGGCCACGAGCAGTACTTC. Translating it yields CASSLEGGHEQYF. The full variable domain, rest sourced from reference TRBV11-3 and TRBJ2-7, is EAGVVQSPRYKIIEKKQPVAFWCNPISGHNTLYWYLQNLGQGPELLIRYENEEAVDDSQLPKDRFSAERLKGVDSTLKIQPAELGDSAVYLCASSLEGGHEQYFGPGTRLTVT.